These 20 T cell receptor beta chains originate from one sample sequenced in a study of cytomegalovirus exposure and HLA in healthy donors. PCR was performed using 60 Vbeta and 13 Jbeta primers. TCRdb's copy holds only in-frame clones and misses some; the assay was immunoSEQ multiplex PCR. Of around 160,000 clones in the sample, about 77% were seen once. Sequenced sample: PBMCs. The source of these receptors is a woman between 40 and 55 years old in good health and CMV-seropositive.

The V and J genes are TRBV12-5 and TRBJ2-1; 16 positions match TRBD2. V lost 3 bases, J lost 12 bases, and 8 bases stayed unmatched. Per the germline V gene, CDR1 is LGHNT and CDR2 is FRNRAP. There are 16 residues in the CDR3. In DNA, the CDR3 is TGTGCTAGTGGTTTAGGGACTAGCGGGGGGGGTAGAGGGCAGTTCTTC. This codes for CASGLGTSGGGRGQFF.

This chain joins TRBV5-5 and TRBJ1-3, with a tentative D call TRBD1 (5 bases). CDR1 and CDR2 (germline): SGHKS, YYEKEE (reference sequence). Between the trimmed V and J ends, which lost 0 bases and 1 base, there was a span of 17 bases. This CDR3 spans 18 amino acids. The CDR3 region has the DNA TGTGCCAGCAGCTTGGGGGGGGTGCCTTGGGATTCTGGAAACACCATATATTTT. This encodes CASSLGGVPWDSGNTIYF.

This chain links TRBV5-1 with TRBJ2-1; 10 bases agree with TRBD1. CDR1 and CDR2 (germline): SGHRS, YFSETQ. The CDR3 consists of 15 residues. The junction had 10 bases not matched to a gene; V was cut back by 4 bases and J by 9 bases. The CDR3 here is CASSPNRQGAGEQFF. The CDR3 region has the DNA TGCGCCAGCAGCCCCAATAGACAGGGGGCAGGTGAGCAGTTCTTC.

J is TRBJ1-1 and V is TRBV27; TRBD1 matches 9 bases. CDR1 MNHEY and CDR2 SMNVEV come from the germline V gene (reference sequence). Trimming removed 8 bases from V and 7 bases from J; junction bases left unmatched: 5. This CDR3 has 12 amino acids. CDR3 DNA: TGTGCCAGCGGGGACAGGGCGGGTGAAGCTTTCTTT. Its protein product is CASGDRAGEAFF.

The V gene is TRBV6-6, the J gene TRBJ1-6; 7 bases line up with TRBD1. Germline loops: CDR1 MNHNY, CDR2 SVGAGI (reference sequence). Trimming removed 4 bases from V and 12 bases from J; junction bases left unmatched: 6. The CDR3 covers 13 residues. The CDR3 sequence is CASSSGTAKPLHF. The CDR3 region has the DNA TGTGCCAGCAGTTCTGGGACAGCAAAACCCCTCCACTTT.

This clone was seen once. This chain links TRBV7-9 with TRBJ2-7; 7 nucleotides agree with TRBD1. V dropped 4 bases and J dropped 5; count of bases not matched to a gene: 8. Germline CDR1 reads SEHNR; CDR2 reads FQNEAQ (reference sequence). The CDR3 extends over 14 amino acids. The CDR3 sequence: CASSSDRDGNEQYF. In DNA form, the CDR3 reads TGTGCCAGCAGCTCCGACAGGGATGGGAACGAGCAGTACTTC. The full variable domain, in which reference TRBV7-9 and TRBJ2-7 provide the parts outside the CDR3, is DTGVSQNPRHKITKRGQNVTFRCDPISEHNRLYWYRQTLGQGPEFLTYFQNEAQLEKSRLLSDRFSAERPKGSFSTLEIQRTEQGDSAMYLCASSSDRDGNEQYFGPGTRLTVT.

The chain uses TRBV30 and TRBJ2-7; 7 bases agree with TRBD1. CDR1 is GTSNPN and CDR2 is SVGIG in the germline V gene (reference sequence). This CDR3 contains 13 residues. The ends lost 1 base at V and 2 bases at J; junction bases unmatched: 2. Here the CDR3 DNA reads TGTGCCTGGAGTGACGGGACAGCCTACGAGCAGTACTTC. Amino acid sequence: CAWSDGTAYEQYF.

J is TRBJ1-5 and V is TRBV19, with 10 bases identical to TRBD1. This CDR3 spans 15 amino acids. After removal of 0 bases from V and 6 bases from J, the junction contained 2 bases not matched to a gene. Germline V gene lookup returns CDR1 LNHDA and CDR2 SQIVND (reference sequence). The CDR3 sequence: CASSIEGTGAQPQHF. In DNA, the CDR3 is TGTGCCAGTAGTATAGAGGGGACAGGGGCTCAGCCCCAGCATTTT.

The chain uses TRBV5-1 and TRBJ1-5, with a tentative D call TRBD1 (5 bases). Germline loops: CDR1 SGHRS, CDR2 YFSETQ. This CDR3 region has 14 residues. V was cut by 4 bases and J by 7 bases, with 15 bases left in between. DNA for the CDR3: TGCGCCAGCAGCCCGGGGAGGGGTGGACAGCCCCAGCATTTT. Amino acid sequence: CASSPGRGGQPQHF.

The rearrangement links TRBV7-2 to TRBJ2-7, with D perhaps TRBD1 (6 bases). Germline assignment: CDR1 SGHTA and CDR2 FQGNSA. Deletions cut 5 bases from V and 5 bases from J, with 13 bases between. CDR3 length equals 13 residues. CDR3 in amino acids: CASSPQQGHEQYF. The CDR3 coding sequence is TGTGCCAGCAGCCCGCAACAGGGTCACGAGCAGTACTTC.

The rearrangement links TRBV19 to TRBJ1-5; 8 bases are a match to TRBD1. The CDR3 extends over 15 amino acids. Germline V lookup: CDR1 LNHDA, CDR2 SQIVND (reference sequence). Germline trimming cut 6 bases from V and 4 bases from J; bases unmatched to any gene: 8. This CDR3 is CASSLHGTGNQPQHF. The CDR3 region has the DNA TGTGCCAGTAGCCTTCACGGGACAGGTAATCAGCCCCAGCATTTT.

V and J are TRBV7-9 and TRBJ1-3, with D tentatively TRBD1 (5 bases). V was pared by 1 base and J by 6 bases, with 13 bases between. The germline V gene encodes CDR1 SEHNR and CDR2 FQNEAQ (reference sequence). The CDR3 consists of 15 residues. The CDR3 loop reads CASSLESLGANTIYF. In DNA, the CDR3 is TGTGCCAGCAGCTTAGAATCCCTTGGGGCAAACACCATATATTTT.

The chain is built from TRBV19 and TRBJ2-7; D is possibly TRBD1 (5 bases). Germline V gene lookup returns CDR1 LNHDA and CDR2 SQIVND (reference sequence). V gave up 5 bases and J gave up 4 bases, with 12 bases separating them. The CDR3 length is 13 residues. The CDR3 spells CASSSTALYEQYF. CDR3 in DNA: TGTGCCAGTAGTTCGACAGCCTTATACGAGCAGTACTTC.

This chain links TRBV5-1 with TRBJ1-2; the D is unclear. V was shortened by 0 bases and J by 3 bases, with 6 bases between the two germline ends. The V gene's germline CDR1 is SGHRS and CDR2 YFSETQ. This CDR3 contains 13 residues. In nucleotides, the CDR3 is TGCGCCAGCAGCTTGGAACGGGACTATGGCTACACCTTC. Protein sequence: CASSLERDYGYTF.

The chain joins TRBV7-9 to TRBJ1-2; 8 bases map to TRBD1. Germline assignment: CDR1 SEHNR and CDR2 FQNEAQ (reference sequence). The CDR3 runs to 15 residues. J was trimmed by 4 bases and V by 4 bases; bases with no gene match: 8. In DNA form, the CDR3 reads TGTGCCAGCAGCTCTCCGGACAGGGATACCTATGGCTACACCTTC. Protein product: CASSSPDRDTYGYTF.

The CDR3 DNA sequence: TGTGCCAGCAGTGGGCTAGCGGCCACAGATACGCAGTATTTT. Protein product: CASSGLAATDTQYF. This sequence joins TRBV2 and TRBJ2-3, with 7 nucleotides matching TRBD2. This CDR3 is 14 amino acids long. V lost 4 bases to trimming and J lost 2 bases; unmatched junction nucleotides: 3. From germline, CDR1 is SNHLY and CDR2 FYNNEI.

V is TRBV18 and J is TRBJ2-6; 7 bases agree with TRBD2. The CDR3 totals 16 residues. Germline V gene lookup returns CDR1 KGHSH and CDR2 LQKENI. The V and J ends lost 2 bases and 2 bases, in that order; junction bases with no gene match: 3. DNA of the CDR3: TGTGCCAGCTCACCAAGGGAGGGGACTGGGGCCAACGTCCTGACTTTC. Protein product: CASSPREGTGANVLTF.

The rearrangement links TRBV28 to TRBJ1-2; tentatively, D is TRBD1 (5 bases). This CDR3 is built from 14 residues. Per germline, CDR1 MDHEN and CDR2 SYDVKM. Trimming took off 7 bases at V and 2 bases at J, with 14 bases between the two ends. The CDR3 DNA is TGTGCCAGCAAGCCCGGGGGGGGAAACTATGGCTACACCTTC. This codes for CASKPGGGNYGYTF.

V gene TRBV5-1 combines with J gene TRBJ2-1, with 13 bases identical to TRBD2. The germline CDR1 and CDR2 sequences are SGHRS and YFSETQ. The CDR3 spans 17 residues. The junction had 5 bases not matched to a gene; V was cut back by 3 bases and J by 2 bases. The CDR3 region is CASSSRLAGGPYNEQFF. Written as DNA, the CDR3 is TGCGCCAGCAGCTCCCGACTAGCGGGGGGCCCCTACAATGAGCAGTTCTTC.

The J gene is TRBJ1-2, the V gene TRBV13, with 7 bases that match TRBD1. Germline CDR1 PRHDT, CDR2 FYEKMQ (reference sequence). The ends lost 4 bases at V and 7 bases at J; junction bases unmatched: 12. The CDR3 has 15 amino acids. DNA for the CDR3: TGTGCCAGCAGCTCGACAGGGTGGGCAAAGTCTGGCTACACCTTC. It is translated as CASSSTGWAKSGYTF.